This TCR gamma chain is drawn from a study of gamma-delta chains in newborns, infants, children. About the research overall: Microbial exposure reportedly drives polyclonal innate γδ T cell expansion after birth.

TCRdb reanalysed the reads via CATT. Among 2,200 or so gamma-chain clones listed, roughly 27% were seen once. This clone came up a few times. Germline CDR1 is GITISATS and CDR2 is ISYDGTV (reference sequence). This CDR3 is built from 16 residues. J was trimmed by 10 bases and V by 0 bases; bases with no gene match: 6. The receptor was derived from a child who was a newborn, infant or young child, either healthy, febrile or measles-vaccinated (not recorded which). The chain joins TRGV9 to TRGJP. The specimen was blood. CDR3 residues: CALWEVPSLGKKIKVF. The CDR3 DNA reads TGTGCCTTGTGGGAGGTGCCCAGTTTGGGCAAAAAAATCAAGGTATTT.